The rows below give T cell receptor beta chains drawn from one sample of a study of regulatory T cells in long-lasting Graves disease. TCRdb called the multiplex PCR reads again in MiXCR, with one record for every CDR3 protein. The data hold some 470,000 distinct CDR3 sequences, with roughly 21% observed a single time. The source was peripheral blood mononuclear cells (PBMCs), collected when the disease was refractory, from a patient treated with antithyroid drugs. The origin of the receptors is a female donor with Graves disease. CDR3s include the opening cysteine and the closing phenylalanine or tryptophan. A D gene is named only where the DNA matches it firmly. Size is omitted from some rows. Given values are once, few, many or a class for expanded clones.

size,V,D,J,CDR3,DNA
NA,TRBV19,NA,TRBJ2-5,CGAGETQYF,TGTGGAGCCGGGGAGACCCAGTACTTC
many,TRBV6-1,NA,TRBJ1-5,CATGENNQPQHF,TGTGCCACAGGGGAGAACAATCAGCCCCAGCATTTT
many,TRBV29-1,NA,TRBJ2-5,CSVGQAAETQYF,TGCAGCGTTGGGCAGGCTGCGGAGACCCAGTACTTC
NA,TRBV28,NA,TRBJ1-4,CVSRKLGTEEKLFF,TGTGTCAGCAGGAAACTCGGGACCGAAGAAAAACTGTTTTTT
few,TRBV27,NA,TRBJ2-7,CASGPVYGSYEQYF,TGTGCCAGCGGTCCGGTGTATGGCTCCTACGAGCAGTACTTC
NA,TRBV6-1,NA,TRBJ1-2,CASSENHRVCGYTF,TGTGCCAGCAGTGAAAACCACAGGGTCTGTGGCTACACCTTC
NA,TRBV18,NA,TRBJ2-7,CASSPTGDHSHEQYF,TGTGCCAGCTCACCGACGGGGGATCACTCCCACGAGCAGTACTTC
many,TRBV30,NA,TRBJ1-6,CAWSVGGNSPLHF,TGTGCCTGGAGTGTAGGCGGCAATTCACCCCTCCACTTT
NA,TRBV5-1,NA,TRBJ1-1,CASSLAVGETPEAFF,TGCGCCAGCAGCTTGGCCGTGGGGGAGACCCCTGAAGCTTTCTTT
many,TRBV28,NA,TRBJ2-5,CASSLYGEETQYF,TGTGCCAGCAGCCTTTATGGGGAAGAGACCCAGTACTTC
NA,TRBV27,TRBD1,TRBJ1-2,CASSPGGVYTF,TGTGCCAGCAGCCCAGGGGGGGTCTACACCTTC
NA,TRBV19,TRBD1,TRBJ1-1,CASSSVGTGPEAFF,TGTGCCAGTAGTAGTGTTGGGACAGGGCCTGAAGCTTTCTTT
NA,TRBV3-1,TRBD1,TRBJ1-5,CASSQDLGTGGNQPQHF,TGTGCCAGCAGCCAAGATTTAGGGACAGGGGGCAATCAGCCCCAGCATTTT
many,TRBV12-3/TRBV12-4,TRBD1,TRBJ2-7,CASSPRTGGPYEQYF,TGTGCCAGCAGTCCCCGGACAGGGGGCCCCTACGAGCAGTACTTC
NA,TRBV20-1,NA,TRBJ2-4,CSATDLLAKNIQYF,TGCAGTGCTACTGATTTACTAGCCAAAAACATCCAGTACTTC
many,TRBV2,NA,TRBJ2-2,CASSERGVSNTGELFF,TGTGCCAGCAGTGAAAGGGGGGTGTCGAACACCGGGGAGCTGTTTTTT
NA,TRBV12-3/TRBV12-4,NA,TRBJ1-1,CASSFSGDAEAFF,TGTGCCAGCAGTTTTTCGGGAGACGCTGAAGCTTTCTTT
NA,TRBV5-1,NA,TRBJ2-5,CASSWQGLSGETQYF,TGCGCCAGCAGCTGGCAGGGGCTCTCTGGGGAGACCCAGTACTTC
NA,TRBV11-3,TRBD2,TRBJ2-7,CASSLGDVASGRYDEQYF,TGTGCCAGCAGCTTGGGAGATGTGGCTAGCGGGAGGTACGACGAGCAGTACTTC
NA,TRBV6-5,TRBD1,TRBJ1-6,CASSYSGTADNSPLHF,TGTGCCAGCAGTTACTCAGGGACAGCTGATAATTCACCCCTCCACTTT